This T cell receptor (beta chain) was identified in a study of cytomegalovirus exposure and HLA in healthy donors. The study's findings and limits: Follow-up analysis later connected one missense variant in DCLRE1C with trimming of TCR beta V- and J-genes. Data from an earlier analysis indicated that most TCR beta V segments were productive either about 90% or about 30% of the time.

Germline lookup yields CDR1 LGHNA and CDR2 YSLEER. V was trimmed by 2 bases and J by 1 base, leaving 14 bases between them. The CDR3 is 16 amino acids. Concerning this clone itself: The antigen is not known.

PCR amplification relied on 60 Vbeta primers (plus 13 Jbeta primers). Sequenced by immunoSEQ multiplex PCR; TCRdb stores in-frame clones only, minus some. This sample carries about 130,000 clones, over 70% of them seen once, and the ten largest clones take approximately 3.1%. The receptor was isolated from a man younger than 45 in good health and CMV-seronegative. The sequenced material came from PBMCs. This chain joins TRBV4-3 and TRBJ1-1, with D perhaps TRBD1 (5 bases). This chain's CDR3 is CASSQTPVQGNTEAFF. The CDR3 nucleotides are TGCGCCAGCAGCCAAACCCCCGTTCAGGGGAACACTGAAGCTTTCTTT.